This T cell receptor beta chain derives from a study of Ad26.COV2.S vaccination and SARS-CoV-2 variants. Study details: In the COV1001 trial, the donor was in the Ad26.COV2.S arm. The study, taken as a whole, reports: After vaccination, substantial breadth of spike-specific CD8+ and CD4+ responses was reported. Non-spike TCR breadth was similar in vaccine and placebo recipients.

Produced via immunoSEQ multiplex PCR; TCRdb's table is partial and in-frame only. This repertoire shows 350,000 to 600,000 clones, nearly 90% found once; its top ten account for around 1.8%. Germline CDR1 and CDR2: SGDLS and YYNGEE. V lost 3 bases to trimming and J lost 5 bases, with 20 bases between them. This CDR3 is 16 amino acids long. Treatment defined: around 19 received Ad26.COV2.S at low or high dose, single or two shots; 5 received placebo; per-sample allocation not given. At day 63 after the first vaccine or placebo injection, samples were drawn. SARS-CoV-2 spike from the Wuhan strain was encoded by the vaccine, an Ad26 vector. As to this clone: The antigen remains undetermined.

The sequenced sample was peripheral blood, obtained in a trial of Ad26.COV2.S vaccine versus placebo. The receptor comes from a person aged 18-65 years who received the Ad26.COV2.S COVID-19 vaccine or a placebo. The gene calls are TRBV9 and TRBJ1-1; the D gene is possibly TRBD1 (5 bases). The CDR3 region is CASSAQGSLGGTEAFF. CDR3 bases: TGTGCCAGCAGCGCGCAGGGATCCCTCGGGGGTACTGAAGCTTTCTTT.